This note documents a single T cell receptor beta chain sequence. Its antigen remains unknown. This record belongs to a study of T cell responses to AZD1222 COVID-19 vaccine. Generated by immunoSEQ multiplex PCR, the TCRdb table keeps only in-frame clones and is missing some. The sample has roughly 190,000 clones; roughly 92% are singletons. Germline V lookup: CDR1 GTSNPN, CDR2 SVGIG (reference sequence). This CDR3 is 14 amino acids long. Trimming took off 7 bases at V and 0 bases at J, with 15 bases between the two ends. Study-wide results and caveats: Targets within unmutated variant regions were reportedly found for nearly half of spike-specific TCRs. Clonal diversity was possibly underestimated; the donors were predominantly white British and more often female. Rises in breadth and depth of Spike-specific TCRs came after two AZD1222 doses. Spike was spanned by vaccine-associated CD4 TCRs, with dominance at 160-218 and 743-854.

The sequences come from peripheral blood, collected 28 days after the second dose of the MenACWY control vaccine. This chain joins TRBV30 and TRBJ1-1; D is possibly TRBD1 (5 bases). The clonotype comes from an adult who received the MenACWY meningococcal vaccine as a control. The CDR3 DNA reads TGTGCCTCCATCCGAGACAGATTGAACACTGAAGCTTTCTTT. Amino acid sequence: CASIRDRLNTEAFF.